This TCR beta chain derives from a study of low-dose radiotherapy and immunotherapy resistance in tumors. The overall study: Cohort 1 patients were irradiated with 0.5 Gy fractions every 2 weeks to 6.5 Gy total.

TRAV- and TRBV-specific primers primed first-strand cDNA, covering alpha and beta chains. Both a constant-region primer and a V-primer adapter served to amplify TCRs across roughly 20 PCR cycles. In vitro transcription served to amplify the mRNA that had been isolated. TCRdb reprocessed the reads with MiXCR, giving one entry per CDR3 protein. The data contain about 84,000 distinct CDR3 sequences, about 17% of them seen just once; the ten biggest clones take up about 1.3%. Time point: after trial treatment. This sample's treatment: LDRT plus nivolumab, ipilimumab, low-dose cyclophosphamide and aspirin (RACIN trial). The patients who were eligible all carried advanced solid tumors that lacked tumor-infiltrating lymphocytes, meaning the tumors were TIL-negative. Germline V gene sequence: CDR1 ENHRY, CDR2 SYGVKD. The CDR3 spans 9 residues. V was clipped by 8 bases and J by 8 bases, with 4 bases between them.

This clonotype was sampled from a male donor with prostate cancer. The material sequenced was PBMCs, taken after low-dose radiotherapy plus immunotherapy. This chain uses TRBV10-3 with TRBJ2-1; D ambiguous. The CDR3 spells CAIGHEQFF. CDR3 bases: TGTGCCATCGGGCATGAGCAGTTCTTC.